This T cell receptor (beta chain) was sequenced during a study of cytomegalovirus exposure and HLA in healthy donors. Findings and limits, study-wide: Compared with the approximately 700-donor mean, an Asian-associated ancestry cluster reportedly had fewer N-insertions, according to a later analysis. Only CMV serostatus was available as immune exposure information. Across HLA loci, a later analysis found differing TCR association rates, with DRB1 most and HLA-C fewest.

This clone was seen many times. Its antigen is unidentified. Use of 60 Vbeta and 13 Jbeta primers characterized the PCR. TCRdb keeps only in-frame clones here, not all; method: immunoSEQ multiplex PCR. The repertoire holds about 130,000 clones, with over 70% as singletons. V was cut by 5 bases and J by 8 bases, with 16 bases left in between. Per germline, CDR1 MNHEY and CDR2 SMNVEV (reference sequence). The CDR3 covers 14 residues. Sequenced sample: PBMCs. This receptor was identified in a woman aged 40 to 55 in good health and CMV-seronegative. The rearrangement uses TRBV27 and TRBJ2-1; perhaps TRBD1 as D (5 bases). The CDR3 DNA reads as TGTGCCAGCAGTCCTGTTCCGCGCAGGGATGAGCAGTTCTTC. Encoded protein: CASSPVPRRDEQFF.